Each of the 24 T cell receptor beta chains below was sequenced from the same sample in a study of cytomegalovirus exposure and HLA in healthy donors. With 60 Vbeta and 13 Jbeta primers, the PCR was carried out. The repertoire was sequenced with immunoSEQ multiplex PCR; TCRdb's copy has only in-frame clones and lacks some. The sample comprises about 110,000 clones, 73% of which are singletons, and around 7.7% rests with the top ten. Sample: PBMCs. These receptors all come from a man in his forties or fifties in good health and CMV-seronegative.

The chain carries TRBV28 and TRBJ2-7, with a possible D match to TRBD1 (5 bases). V was trimmed by 7 bases and J by 1 base, leaving 11 bases between them. The germline V gene has CDR1 MDHEN and CDR2 SYDVKM. The CDR3 loop spans 13 amino acids. Here the CDR3 reads CASTLGASYEQYF. DNA for the CDR3: TGTGCCAGCACCCTAGGGGCGTCCTACGAGCAGTACTTC.

The V and J genes are TRBV5-1 and TRBJ2-1, with unresolved D. Trimming took 2 bases from V and 0 from J, leaving 9 bases between them. CDR3 length: 15 amino acids. Per the germline V gene, CDR1 is SGHRS and CDR2 is YFSETQ. CDR3 region: CASSFTPSSYNEQFF. The CDR3 bases are TGCGCCAGCAGCTTCACTCCTAGCTCCTACAATGAGCAGTTCTTC.

The chain employs TRBV28 and TRBJ2-7; the match to TRBD1 covers 7 bases. Losses at the gene ends were 3 bases for V and 6 bases for J; bases not matched to a gene: 11. There are 15 residues in the CDR3. Germline assignment: CDR1 MDHEN and CDR2 SYDVKM. The CDR3 is CASSFRLTGNVEQYF. The CDR3 DNA reads as TGTGCCAGCAGTTTTCGACTGACAGGGAACGTCGAGCAGTACTTC.

J is TRBJ1-4 and V is TRBV7-6; D gene ambiguous. There are 14 residues in the CDR3. V was trimmed by 3 bases and J by 8 bases, leaving 13 bases between them. CDR1 and CDR2 (germline): SGHVS, FNYEAQ. CDR3 sequence reads: CASSFVNSGEKLFF. DNA of the CDR3: TGTGCCAGCAGCTTCGTCAACAGTGGGGAAAAACTGTTTTTT. The whole variable domain, filled in from reference TRBV7-6 and TRBJ1-4, reads GAGVSQSPRYKVTKRGQDVALRCDPISGHVSLYWYRQALGQGPEFLTYFNYEAQQDKSGLPNDRFSAERPEGSISTLTIQRTEQRDSAMYRCASSFVNSGEKLFFGSGTQLSVL.

The chain couples TRBV7-2 to TRBJ1-2; D not resolved. The germline V and J ends were trimmed by 1 base and 6 bases, with 15 bases remaining between them. The germline V gene encodes CDR1 SGHTA and CDR2 FQGNSA. This CDR3 has 15 amino acids. The CDR3 DNA reads TGTGCCAGCAGCTTAGATTTCTCAGTAAAACATGGCTACACCTTC. As protein: CASSLDFSVKHGYTF.

The genes are TRBV5-6 and TRBJ2-3; perhaps TRBD1 as D (6 bases). The germline V and J ends were trimmed by 4 bases and 7 bases, with 10 bases remaining between them. CDR3 length equals 12 residues. Germline loops: CDR1 SGHDT, CDR2 YYEEEE. In nucleotides, the CDR3 is TGTGCCAGCAGCGCCGGACAGTATACGCAGTATTTT. It is translated as CASSAGQYTQYF.

The chain joins TRBV7-6 to TRBJ1-1; 7 bases map to TRBD1. Germline-derived CDR1 and CDR2 are SGHVS and FNYEAQ. The CDR3 runs to 14 residues. V dropped 5 bases and J dropped 4; count of bases not matched to a gene: 7. As DNA, the CDR3 is TGTGCCAGCAGCATTGGGGACAGTCCCACTGAAGCTTTCTTT. Translating gives CASSIGDSPTEAFF.

The chain is built from TRBV10-3 and TRBJ2-7, with TRBD2 as a possible D gene (5 bases). CDR1 ENHRY and CDR2 SYGVKD come from the germline V gene. V was shortened by 6 bases and J by 7 bases, with 13 bases between the two germline ends. The CDR3 runs to 12 residues. The CDR3 nucleotides read TGTGCCATCAGCCCCCTTTCGGGGGAGCAGTACTTC. This gives the protein CAISPLSGEQYF.

The V call is TRBV7-6, the J call TRBJ2-7; TRBD1 is a possible D gene (5 bases). The CDR3 extends over 15 amino acids. Trimming left V 1 base short and J 5 bases short, with 15 bases between. Germline-derived CDR1 and CDR2 are SGHVS and FNYEAQ. CDR3 DNA sequence: TGTGCCAGCAGCTTAGATGGAAGGGGTCGGGACGAGCAGTACTTC. Its translation: CASSLDGRGRDEQYF.

This sequence joins TRBV9 and TRBJ1-5; maybe TRBD1 (6 bases). The CDR3 totals 16 residues. V shed 3 bases and J shed 3 bases, with 16 bases lying between them. Looked up from germline, CDR1 is SGDLS and CDR2 is YYNGEE. CDR3 in amino acids: CASSAGARDNNQPQHF. CDR3 bases: TGTGCCAGCAGCGCAGGAGCCCGGGACAACAATCAGCCCCAGCATTTT.

In this sample, this clone turned up a few times. The chain has TRBV6-6 and TRBJ1-2; 7 nucleotides agree with TRBD1. This CDR3 has 15 amino acids. Germline trimming cut 8 bases from V and 4 bases from J; bases unmatched to any gene: 13. The germline CDR1 and CDR2 sequences are MNHNY and SVGAGI (reference sequence). This CDR3 is CASDPGGRYFYGYTF. In nucleotides, the CDR3 is TGTGCCAGCGACCCAGGGGGACGGTACTTCTATGGCTACACCTTC.

The chain has TRBV5-1 and TRBJ2-2; no firm D call. V lost 2 bases, J lost 1 base, and 6 bases lay in between. CDR3 size: 14 residues. CDR1 and CDR2 from the germline V gene are SGHRS and YFSETQ. CDR3 bases: TGCGCCAGCAGCTTCTACAGGAACACCGGGGAGCTGTTTTTT. Its translation is CASSFYRNTGELFF.

Here the CDR3 DNA reads TGTGCTAGTGGCAGCGGGGGGAGCAATCAGCCCCAGCATTTT. Amino acids: CASGSGGSNQPQHF. The rearrangement joins TRBV12-5 to TRBJ1-5, with a weak D call TRBD1 (5 bases). Germline loops: CDR1 LGHNT, CDR2 FRNRAP. V was pared by 6 bases and J by 1 base, with 10 bases between. The CDR3 sequence is 14 residues long.

The chain combines TRBV6-6 with TRBJ2-3, with D maybe TRBD1 (6 bases). Germline assignment: CDR1 MNHNY and CDR2 SVGAGI (reference sequence). CDR3 length: 16 residues. The V and J ends lost 5 bases and 2 bases respectively, with 17 bases between them. In nucleotides, the CDR3 is TGTGCCAGCAGTCAAGACAGGCGACACCTCACAGATACGCAGTATTTT. Protein: CASSQDRRHLTDTQYF.

V usage is TRBV9 and J usage is TRBJ2-5; no clear D gene. The length of the CDR3 is 13 residues. Trimming took off 4 bases at V and 1 base at J, with 8 bases between the two ends. Germline assignment: CDR1 SGDLS and CDR2 YYNGEE. The CDR3 DNA reads TGTGCCAGCAGCTCCCGCGGCCAAGAGACCCAGTACTTC. Translation: CASSSRGQETQYF.

This clone has a handful of counts. This chain joins TRBV2 and TRBJ1-3; unclear D gene. This CDR3 contains 15 residues. Germline V lookup: CDR1 SNHLY, CDR2 FYNNEI. Trimming removed 8 bases from V and 8 bases from J, with 22 bases in between. The CDR3 DNA sequence: TGTGCCAGCGGACCCTCTGGGGTCCTGCGGGACACCATATATTTT. It translates to CASGPSGVLRDTIYF. Full variable domain (rest looked up from reference TRBV2 and TRBJ1-3): EPEVTQTPSHQVTQMGQEVILRCVPISNHLYFYWYRQILGQKVEFLVSFYNNEISEKSEIFDDQFSVERPDGSNFTLKIRSTKLEDSAMYFCASGPSGVLRDTIYFGEGSWLTVV.

This clone was counted between two and nine times. The chain employs TRBV6-1 and TRBJ1-2, with D perhaps matching TRBD1 (6 bases). V dropped 5 bases and J dropped 5 bases, with 12 bases sitting between them. The germline V gene has CDR1 MNHNS and CDR2 SASEGT. CDR3 size: 13 residues. This CDR3 is CASSSGTRYGYTF. CDR3 bases: TGTGCCAGCAGTTCCGGGACACGTTATGGCTACACCTTC.

The chain recombines TRBV4-2 with TRBJ1-5, with 11 bases identical to TRBD1. CDR1 and CDR2 from the germline V gene are LGHNA and YNFKEQ. The CDR3 sequence is 18 residues long. V was pared by 4 bases and J by 0 bases, with 8 bases of the junction left unmatched. The CDR3 DNA reads as TGTGCCAGCAGCCCACGGACAGGGGGCGTAAATAGCAATCAGCCCCAGCATTTT. Translating gives CASSPRTGGVNSNQPQHF.

This clone is a singleton in its sample. The CDR3 here is CASSLWTGGFYEQYF. CDR3 nucleotides: TGTGCCAGCAGCTTATGGACAGGGGGCTTCTACGAGCAGTACTTC. The chain couples TRBV7-9 to TRBJ2-7, with TRBD1 identical over 11 bases. Trimming removed 2 bases from V and 3 bases from J; junction bases left unmatched: 3. CDR1 and CDR2 from the germline V gene are SEHNR and FQNEAQ (reference sequence). The CDR3 spans 15 residues.

The chain joins TRBV21-1 to TRBJ2-3; the tabulated D call, TRBD1, remains unverified against the DNA. TRBV21-1 is labeled a pseudogene. This CDR3 is built from 14 residues. CDR3 loop: CATTGTVSTDTQYF. The CDR3 DNA reads as TGTGCCACTACGGGGACAGTTAGCACAGATACGCAGTATTTT.

V gene TRBV11-2 combines with J gene TRBJ2-5; D is possibly TRBD2 (5 bases). This CDR3 spans 14 amino acids. The V end lost 5 bases, the J end lost 2 bases, and 12 bases lay between the germline ends. The germline gives CDR1 SGHAT, CDR2 FQNNGV. The CDR3 sequence: CASSPRPGQETQYF. The CDR3, as DNA: TGTGCCAGCAGCCCTCGTCCGGGACAAGAGACCCAGTACTTC.

V gene TRBV30 combines with J gene TRBJ1-2, with 9 bases lining up with TRBD1. The germline V gene encodes CDR1 GTSNPN and CDR2 SVGIG (reference sequence). This CDR3 comprises 15 residues. Losses at the gene ends were 5 bases for V and 5 bases for J; bases not matched to a gene: 12. DNA of the CDR3: TGTGCCTGGCGTACGGGACAGGGAATATGGTATGGCTACACCTTC. Encoded protein: CAWRTGQGIWYGYTF.

The rearrangement joins TRBV5-6 to TRBJ1-6; D is unclear. The germline gives CDR1 SGHDT, CDR2 YYEEEE. The length of the CDR3 is 17 residues. V lost 4 bases and J lost 6, with 20 bases in between. CDR3 region: CASSHRPPRGINSPLHF. In nucleotides, the CDR3 is TGTGCCAGCAGCCATAGGCCCCCTCGAGGGATTAATTCACCCCTCCACTTT.

This chain links TRBV25-1 with TRBJ2-5; TRBD1 agrees at 8 bases. V was pared by 1 base and J by 3 bases, with 4 bases of the junction left unmatched. The CDR3 extends over 15 amino acids. CDR1 and CDR2 (germline): MGHDK, SYGVNS. The CDR3 is CASSESGTGKETQYF. As DNA, the CDR3 is TGTGCCAGCAGTGAATCCGGGACAGGAAAAGAGACCCAGTACTTC. The complete variable domain, with remaining parts taken from reference TRBV25-1 and TRBJ2-5, reads EADIYQTPRYLVIGTGKKITLECSQTMGHDKMYWYQQDPGMELHLIHYSYGVNSTEKGDLSSESTVSRIRTEHFPLTLESARPSHTSQYLCASSESGTGKETQYFGPGTRLLVL.